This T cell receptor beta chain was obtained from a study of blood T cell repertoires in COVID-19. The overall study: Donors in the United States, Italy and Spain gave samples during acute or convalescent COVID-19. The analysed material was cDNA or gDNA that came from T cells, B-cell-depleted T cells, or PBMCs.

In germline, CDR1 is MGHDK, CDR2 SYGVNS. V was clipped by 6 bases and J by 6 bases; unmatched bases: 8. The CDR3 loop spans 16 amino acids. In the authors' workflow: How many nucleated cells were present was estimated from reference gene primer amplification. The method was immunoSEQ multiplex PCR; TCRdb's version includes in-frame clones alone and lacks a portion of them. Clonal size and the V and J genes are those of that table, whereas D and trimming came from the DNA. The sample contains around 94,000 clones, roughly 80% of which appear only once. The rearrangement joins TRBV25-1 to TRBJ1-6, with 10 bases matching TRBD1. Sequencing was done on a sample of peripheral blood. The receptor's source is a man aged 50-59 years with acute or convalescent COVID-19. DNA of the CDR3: TGTGCCAGCAGATCGAGGGGACAGGGGACTAATTCACCCCTCCACTTT. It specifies CASRSRGQGTNSPLHF.